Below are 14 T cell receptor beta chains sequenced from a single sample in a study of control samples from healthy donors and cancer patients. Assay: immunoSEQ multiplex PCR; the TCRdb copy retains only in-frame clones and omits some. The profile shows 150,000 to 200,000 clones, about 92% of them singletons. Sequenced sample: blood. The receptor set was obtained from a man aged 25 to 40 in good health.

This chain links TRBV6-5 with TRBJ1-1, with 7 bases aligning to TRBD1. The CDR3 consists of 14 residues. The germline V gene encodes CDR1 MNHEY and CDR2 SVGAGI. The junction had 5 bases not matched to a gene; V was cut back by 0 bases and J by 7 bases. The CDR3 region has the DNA TGTGCCAGCAGTTACTCCCGGGACAGCCTTGAAGCTTTCTTT. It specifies CASSYSRDSLEAFF.

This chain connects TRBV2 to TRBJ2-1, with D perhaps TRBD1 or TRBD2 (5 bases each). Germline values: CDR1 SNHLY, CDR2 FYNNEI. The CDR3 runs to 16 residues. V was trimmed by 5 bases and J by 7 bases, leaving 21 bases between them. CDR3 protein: CASSPTTGTAGNEQFF. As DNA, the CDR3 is TGTGCCAGCAGTCCCACTACCGGGACCGCCGGGAATGAGCAGTTCTTC.

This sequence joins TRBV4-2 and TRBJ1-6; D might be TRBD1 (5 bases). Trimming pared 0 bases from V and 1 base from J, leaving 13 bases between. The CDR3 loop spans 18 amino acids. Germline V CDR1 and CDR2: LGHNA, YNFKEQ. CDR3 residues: CASSQDLQGESYNSPLHF. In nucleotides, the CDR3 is TGTGCCAGCAGCCAAGATTTGCAGGGCGAATCCTATAATTCACCCCTCCACTTT.

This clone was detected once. CDR3 region: CASGLGTANQPQHF. The CDR3 DNA follows: TGTGCTAGTGGTTTGGGGACGGCCAATCAGCCCCAGCATTTT. V usage is TRBV12-5 and J usage is TRBJ1-5, with D hard to call. V was trimmed by 1 base and J by 3 bases, leaving 7 bases between them. CDR3 length: 14 amino acids. Germline CDR1 is LGHNT and CDR2 is FRNRAP.

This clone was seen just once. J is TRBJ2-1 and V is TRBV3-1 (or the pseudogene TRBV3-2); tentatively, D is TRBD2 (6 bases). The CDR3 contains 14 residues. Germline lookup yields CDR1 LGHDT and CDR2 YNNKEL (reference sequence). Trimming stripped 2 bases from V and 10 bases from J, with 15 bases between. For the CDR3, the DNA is TGTGCCAGCAGCCAAAGGGACTCCCGCAGGGAGCAGTTCTTC. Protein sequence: CASSQRDSRREQFF.

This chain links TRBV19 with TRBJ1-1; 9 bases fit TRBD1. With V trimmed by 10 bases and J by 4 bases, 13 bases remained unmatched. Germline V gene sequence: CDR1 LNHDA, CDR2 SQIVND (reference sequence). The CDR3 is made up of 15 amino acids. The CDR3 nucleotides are TGTGCCACCGCTCCCTCCGGGACAGGGCCCACTGAAGCTTTCTTT. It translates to CATAPSGTGPTEAFF.

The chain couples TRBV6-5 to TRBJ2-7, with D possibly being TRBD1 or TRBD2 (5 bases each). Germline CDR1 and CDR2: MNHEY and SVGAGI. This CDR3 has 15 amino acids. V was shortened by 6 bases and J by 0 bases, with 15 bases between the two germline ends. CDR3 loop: CASRMGTESSYEQYF. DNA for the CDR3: TGTGCCAGCAGAATGGGGACCGAGAGCTCCTACGAGCAGTACTTC.

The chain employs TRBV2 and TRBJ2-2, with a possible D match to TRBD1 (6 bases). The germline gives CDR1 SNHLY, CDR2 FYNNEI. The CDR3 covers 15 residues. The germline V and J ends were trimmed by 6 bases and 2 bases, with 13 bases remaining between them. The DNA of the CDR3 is TGTGCCAGCAGGGACCGGGACAAAAACACCGGGGAGCTGTTTTTT. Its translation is CASRDRDKNTGELFF.

The CDR3 protein is CAWSTDRRGELFF. CDR3 nucleotide sequence: TGTGCCTGGAGTACAGACAGGAGGGGGGAGCTGTTTTTT. The J gene is TRBJ2-2, the V gene TRBV30; weak D call: TRBD1 (6 bases). V lost 2 bases and J lost 8, with 12 bases in between. CDR1 GTSNPN and CDR2 SVGIG come from the germline V gene (reference sequence). This CDR3 is 13 amino acids long.

CDR3 sequence: CASSLQGANEQYF. In DNA, the CDR3 is TGTGCCAGCAGCTTACAGGGGGCGAACGAGCAGTACTTC. The rearrangement links TRBV5-4 to TRBJ2-7, with TRBD1 identical over 9 bases. Trimming cost V 2 bases and J 5 bases; bases outside gene matches: 2. Germline lookup yields CDR1 SGHNT and CDR2 YYREEE (reference sequence). The CDR3 loop spans 13 amino acids.

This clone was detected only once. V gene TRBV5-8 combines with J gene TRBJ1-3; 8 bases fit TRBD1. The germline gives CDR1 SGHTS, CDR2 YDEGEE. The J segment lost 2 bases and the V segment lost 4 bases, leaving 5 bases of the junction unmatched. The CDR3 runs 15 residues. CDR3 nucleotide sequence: TGTGCCAGCAGCCTAGGACAGGGCCCTGGAAACACCATATATTTT. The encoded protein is CASSLGQGPGNTIYF.

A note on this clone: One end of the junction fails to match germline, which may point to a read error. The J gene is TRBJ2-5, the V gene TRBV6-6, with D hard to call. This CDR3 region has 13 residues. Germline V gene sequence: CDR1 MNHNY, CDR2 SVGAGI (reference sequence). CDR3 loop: CANSFPQQETQYF. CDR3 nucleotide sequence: TGTGCCAACAGTTTCCCACAGCAAGAGACCCAGTACTTC.

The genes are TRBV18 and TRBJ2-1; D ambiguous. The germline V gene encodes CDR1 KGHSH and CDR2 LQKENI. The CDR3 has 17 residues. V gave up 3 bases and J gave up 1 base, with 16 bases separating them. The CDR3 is CASSPNLAVQSYNEQFF. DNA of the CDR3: TGTGCCAGCTCACCGAACTTGGCCGTACAGTCCTACAATGAGCAGTTCTTC.

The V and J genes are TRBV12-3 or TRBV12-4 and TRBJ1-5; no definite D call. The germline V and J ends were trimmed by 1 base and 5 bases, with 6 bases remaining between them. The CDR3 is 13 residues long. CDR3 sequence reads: CASSLGAYQPQHF. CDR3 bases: TGTGCCAGCAGTTTAGGGGCTTATCAGCCCCAGCATTTT.